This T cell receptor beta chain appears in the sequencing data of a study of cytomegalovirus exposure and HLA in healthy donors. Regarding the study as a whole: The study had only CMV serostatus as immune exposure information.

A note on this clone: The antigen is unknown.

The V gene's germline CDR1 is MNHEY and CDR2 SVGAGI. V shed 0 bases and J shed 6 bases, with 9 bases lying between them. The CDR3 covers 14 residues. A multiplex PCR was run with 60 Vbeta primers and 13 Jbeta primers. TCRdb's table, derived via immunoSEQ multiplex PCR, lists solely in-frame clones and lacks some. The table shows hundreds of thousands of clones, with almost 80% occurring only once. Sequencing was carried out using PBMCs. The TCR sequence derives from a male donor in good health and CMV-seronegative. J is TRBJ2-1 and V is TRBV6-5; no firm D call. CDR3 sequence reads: CASSYSRPGNEQFF. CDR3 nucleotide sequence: TGTGCCAGCAGTTACTCGAGACCGGGCAATGAGCAGTTCTTC.